The 6 T cell receptor beta chains listed next were all sequenced from one sample in a study of CD8+CD57+ T cells in acquired aplastic anemia. TCR beta VDJ and CDR3 profiling used genomic DNA as template. TCRdb analysed the reads with MiXCR anew, one entry per CDR3 protein. The data show about 220,000 distinct CDR3 sequences, about 37% seen once. The specimen sequenced was sorted CD4+, CD8+, or CD8+CD57+ T cells (not recorded which) from PBMCs. All receptors derive from a human donor in good health, serving as a control.

CDR3 loop: CASRDPSVLSNYEQYF. CDR3 DNA sequence: TGCGCCAGCAGAGACCCCTCCGTCTTGTCCAATTACGAGCAGTACTTC. The chain has TRBV5-1 and TRBJ2-7; unclear D gene. V shed 5 bases and J shed 4 bases, with 22 bases lying between them. The CDR3 length is 16 residues. The germline CDR1 and CDR2 sequences are SGHRS and YFSETQ.

This clonotype turned up a few times. The chain links TRBV5-1 to TRBJ1-4, with TRBD1 as a possible D gene (5 bases). The CDR3 consists of 14 residues. Germline V lookup: CDR1 SGHRS, CDR2 YFSETQ. V shed 4 bases and J shed 3 bases, with 10 bases lying between them. The CDR3 DNA sequence: TGCGCCAGCAGCCCGGGACCCCCTAATGAAAAACTGTTTTTT. Its translation is CASSPGPPNEKLFF.

This clonotype showed up just a few times. The rearrangement uses TRBV7-8 and TRBJ1-1; D is unclear. CDR1 is SGHVS, CDR2 FQNEAQ, per germline. The CDR3 is 12 residues long. With 6 bases removed from V and 5 bases from J, the gap between germline ends came to 10 bases. CDR3 amino acids: CASRPWGTEAFF. CDR3 nucleotide sequence: TGTGCCAGCAGGCCCTGGGGAACTGAAGCTTTCTTT.

J is TRBJ2-7 and V is TRBV27, with D unresolved. The CDR3 is 14 amino acids. The V gene's germline CDR1 is MNHEY and CDR2 SMNVEV (reference sequence). With 5 bases removed from V and 0 bases from J, the gap between germline ends came to 11 bases. The CDR3 DNA is TGTGCCAGCAGTCTCAACGCCGGCTCCTACGAGCAGTACTTC. It codes for CASSLNAGSYEQYF.

The V gene is TRBV29-1, the J gene TRBJ1-5, with 9 bases matching TRBD1. The V segment lost 3 bases and the J segment 14 bases; nucleotides outside the gene matches: 11. The CDR3 covers 13 residues. Germline lookup yields CDR1 SQVTM and CDR2 ANQGSEA. CDR3 bases: TGCAGCGTTGAGCTACCGGGACAGGGCAACGAGCATTTT. Its translation is CSVELPGQGNEHF.

Ten or more counts support this clonotype. The chain employs TRBV2 and TRBJ2-7; no clear D. CDR3 length: 16 residues. The V gene's germline CDR1 is SNHLY and CDR2 FYNNEI. Trimming removed 0 bases from V and 0 bases from J, with 12 bases in between. The CDR3 reads CASSEASGVSSYEQYF. Written as DNA, the CDR3 is TGTGCCAGCAGTGAAGCCTCGGGTGTTAGCTCCTACGAGCAGTACTTC.